The 29 T cell receptor beta chains below come from one sample, sequenced in a study of T cells in Graves' hyperthyroidism and ophthalmopathy. Amplified TCR beta CDR3 regions came from RNA transcripts. The TCR CDR3 was amplified in a first-round RT-PCR using the HTBI primer set. Via MiXCR, TCRdb re-called the multiplex PCR reads, giving one row per CDR3 protein. The repertoire consists of 500,000 or so distinct CDR3 sequences, with 15% to 20% occurring once and the leading ten covering under 20%. The source material was blood. These receptors were obtained from a woman in her late teens or twenties with Graves' ophthalmopathy.

This chain uses TRBV19 with TRBJ2-1; D remains ambiguous. Germline V gives CDR1 LNHDA, CDR2 SQIVND (reference sequence). CDR3 length: 15 residues. V lost 7 bases and J lost 4, with 17 bases in between. This CDR3 is CASTVSTENYNEQFF. CDR3 DNA sequence: TGTGCCAGTACGGTTTCGACGGAGAATTACAATGAGCAGTTCTTC.

This clonotype was detected only a few times. This chain connects TRBV4-1 to TRBJ1-1; perhaps TRBD1 as D (5 bases). This CDR3 is built from 16 residues. Germline V gives CDR1 MGHRA, CDR2 YSYEKL. V shed 0 bases and J shed 2 bases, with 13 bases lying between them. CDR3 nucleotides: TGCGCCAGCAGCCAAGATCTCCGCAGGGCCAACACTGAAGCTTTCTTT. This codes for CASSQDLRRANTEAFF.

This clonotype showed up just a few times. This sequence joins TRBV7-9 and TRBJ2-7; 10 bases map to TRBD2. This CDR3 is built from 16 residues. The trim removed 1 base at V and 1 base at J, leaving 4 bases unmatched. Germline V gene lookup returns CDR1 SEHNR and CDR2 FQNEAQ (reference sequence). The DNA of the CDR3 is TGTGCCAGCAGCTTAGGTGGACTAGCGGATTCCTACGAGCAGTACTTC. Translation: CASSLGGLADSYEQYF.

In this sample, this clonotype turned up many times. V usage is TRBV5-1 and J usage is TRBJ2-3; 10 nucleotides match TRBD2. V was pared by 4 bases and J by 3 bases, with 8 bases of the junction left unmatched. The length of the CDR3 is 16 residues. Germline CDR1 and CDR2: SGHRS and YFSETQ. Written as DNA, the CDR3 is TGCGCCAGCAGCCCTAGCGGGAGAGACCTTACAGATACGCAGTATTTT. It is translated as CASSPSGRDLTDTQYF. Variable domain in full (rest from reference TRBV5-1 and TRBJ2-3): KAGVTQTPRYLIKTRGQQVTLSCSPISGHRSVSWYQQTPGQGLQFLFEYFSETQRNKGNFPGRFSGRQFSNSRSEMNVSTLELGDSALYLCASSPSGRDLTDTQYFGPGTRLTVL.

Many counts were recorded for this clonotype. The rearrangement links TRBV2 to TRBJ1-2; D unresolved. Trimming removed 1 base at V and 0 bases at J, with 9 bases between. Germline V gene data show CDR1 as SNHLY and CDR2 as FYNNEI. The CDR3 loop spans 15 amino acids. CDR3 in DNA: TGTGCCAGCAGTGAAGGGTTAGCAGCTAACTATGGCTACACCTTC. Encoded protein: CASSEGLAANYGYTF.

The chain uses TRBV28 and TRBJ1-2; a weak D match, TRBD1 (5 bases). The germline gives CDR1 MDHEN, CDR2 SYDVKM. CDR3 size: 15 residues. Trimming removed 5 bases from V and 0 bases from J, with 13 bases in between. DNA of the CDR3: TGTGCCAGCAGTGTCGGGGGGGTAGCTAACTATGGCTACACCTTC. Translating gives CASSVGGVANYGYTF.

The V gene is TRBV4-1, the J gene TRBJ1-4, with 8 bases matching TRBD1. This CDR3 region has 16 residues. CDR1 MGHRA and CDR2 YSYEKL come from the germline V gene. J lost 8 bases, V lost 6 bases, and 14 bases had no gene match. Here the CDR3 DNA reads TGCGCCAGCAGGGAGGTCTACAGGGGGTCGTGGGAAAAACTGTTTTTT. The encoded protein is CASREVYRGSWEKLFF.

This clonotype was counted between two and nine times. The chain uses TRBV15 and TRBJ2-1; D gene unclear. Germline V gives CDR1 LNHNV, CDR2 YYDKDF (reference sequence). The CDR3 has 17 amino acids. V was shortened by 0 bases and J by 3 bases, with 15 bases between the two germline ends. CDR3 in amino acids: CATSREYSANLYNEQFF. The DNA for the CDR3 is TGTGCCACCAGCAGAGAATATAGTGCTAACCTCTACAATGAGCAGTTCTTC.

Ten or more counts support this clonotype. In DNA, the CDR3 is TGTGCCAGCAGTTACTCGAGATTTGAGGGGAACACTGAAGCTTTCTTT. Its translation: CASSYSRFEGNTEAFF. This chain links TRBV6-5 with TRBJ1-1, with D hard to call. The CDR3 is made up of 16 amino acids. Germline assignment: CDR1 MNHEY and CDR2 SVGAGI. V lost 0 bases and J 1 base, leaving 12 bases between the germline ends.

This chain links TRBV3-1 with TRBJ1-4, with unresolved D. Germline-derived CDR1 and CDR2 are LGHDT and YNNKEL (reference sequence). CDR3 length: 15 amino acids. V was pared by 0 bases and J by 7 bases, with 12 bases between. In DNA form, the CDR3 reads TGTGCCAGCAGCCAAGATTTGGTACGGATTGAAAAACTGTTTTTT. It yields the protein CASSQDLVRIEKLFF.

In this sample, this clonotype turned up a few times. The rearrangement uses TRBV29-1 and TRBJ1-1, with D hard to call. Germline CDR1 and CDR2: SQVTM and ANQGSEA. Between the trimmed V and J ends, which lost 3 bases and 7 bases, there was a span of 12 bases. The CDR3 totals 12 residues. The CDR3: CSVERQYGEAFF. CDR3 DNA sequence: TGCAGCGTTGAGCGGCAGTATGGTGAAGCTTTCTTT. Full variable domain (missing parts from reference TRBV29-1 and TRBJ1-1): SAVISQKPSRDICQRGTSLTIQCQVDSQVTMMFWYRQQPGQSLTLIATANQGSEATYESGFVIDKFPISRPNLTFSTLTVSNMSPEDSSIYLCSVERQYGEAFFGQGTRLTVV.

This clonotype came up many times. The rearrangement links TRBV27 to TRBJ1-1; D is ambiguous. Germline assignment: CDR1 MNHEY and CDR2 SMNVEV (reference sequence). With 2 bases removed from V and 7 bases from J, the gap between germline ends came to 14 bases. The CDR3 consists of 14 residues. CDR3 nucleotides: TGTGCCAGCAGTTTAGCGACAAATAATATTGAAGCTTTCTTT. Translated: CASSLATNNIEAFF.

This clonotype was counted between two and nine times. The V call is TRBV18, the J call TRBJ1-5; 8 bases are shared with TRBD1. Germline assignment: CDR1 KGHSH and CDR2 LQKENI. There are 13 residues in the CDR3. V lost 6 bases and J lost 10; bases outside the gene matches: 8. Here the CDR3 reads CASSKDRVGPQHF. Written as DNA, the CDR3 is TGTGCCAGCTCGAAGGACAGGGTCGGTCCCCAGCATTTT.

This clonotype was counted only a few times. This chain joins TRBV6-5 and TRBJ2-1; the match to TRBD2 covers 8 bases. Germline lookup yields CDR1 MNHEY and CDR2 SVGAGI. Trimming cost V 2 bases and J 0 bases; bases outside gene matches: 0. The CDR3 totals 15 residues. The CDR3 DNA follows: TGTGCCAGCAGTTACACTAGCGGCTCCTACAATGAGCAGTTCTTC. Its protein is CASSYTSGSYNEQFF.

This clonotype was recorded at least ten times. This chain links TRBV7-9 with TRBJ1-5; D is unresolved. The CDR3 has 14 amino acids. Germline V lookup: CDR1 SEHNR, CDR2 FQNEAQ (reference sequence). The V gene lost 4 bases and the J gene lost 6 bases, with 13 bases spanning the gap. CDR3 in DNA: TGTGCCAGCAGCTGGGCAGGTTCGGCTCAGCCCCAGCATTTT. Amino acid sequence: CASSWAGSAQPQHF.

The chain employs TRBV7-9 and TRBJ1-2, with TRBD1 identical over 7 bases. Germline CDR1 SEHNR, CDR2 FQNEAQ (reference sequence). The CDR3 is made up of 19 amino acids. V was pared by 7 bases and J by 5 bases, with 25 bases of the junction left unmatched. This chain's CDR3 is CASTSDYRQGGLDWYGYTF. The CDR3 coding sequence is TGTGCCAGCACCTCCGACTATAGGCAGGGGGGTCTGGATTGGTATGGCTACACCTTC.

This clonotype was counted at least ten times. The gene calls are TRBV28 and TRBJ1-2; 9 nucleotides line up with TRBD1. The CDR3 runs to 17 residues. From germline, CDR1 is MDHEN and CDR2 SYDVKM. V was pared by 5 bases and J by 8 bases, with 18 bases of the junction left unmatched. CDR3 protein: CASSGGTGKPPLRGYTF. The DNA for the CDR3 is TGTGCCAGCAGTGGGGGGACAGGGAAACCACCCCTAAGGGGCTACACCTTC.

This clonotype was recorded many times. V and J are TRBV12-3 or TRBV12-4 and TRBJ2-5, with 10 bases identical to TRBD2. The CDR3 runs to 16 residues. Trimming at V came to 3 bases and at J to 4 bases, leaving 8 bases not matched to a gene. Here the CDR3 DNA reads TGTGCCAGCAGTTTTCCAACTAGCGGGGAGACAGAGACCCAGTACTTC. Encoded protein: CASSFPTSGETETQYF.

Concerning this clonotype: A read error may be the cause here, since a much bigger clone is one base away. This sequence joins TRBV12-3 or TRBV12-4 and TRBJ2-1; D is ambiguous. The J call is uncertain, as TRBJ2-7 better fits the DNA end. CDR3 length: 14 amino acids. In nucleotides, the CDR3 is TGTGCCAGCAGTTTAGGGGGAAACTACAATGAGCAGTACTTC. This gives the protein CASSLGGNYNEQYF.

This clonotype showed up just a few times. The rearrangement uses TRBV7-9 and TRBJ2-1; 9 bases match TRBD1. CDR3 length: 16 amino acids. Germline CDR1 reads SEHNR; CDR2 reads FQNEAQ (reference sequence). With 1 base clipped from V and 3 bases from J, the junction kept 4 bases outside the gene matches. CDR3 in DNA: TGTGCCAGCAGCTTAGGATGGGACAGGGTCTACAATGAGCAGTTCTTC. Its protein product is CASSLGWDRVYNEQFF. Filled out from reference TRBV7-9 and TRBJ2-1, the complete variable domain reads DTGVSQNPRHKITKRGQNVTFRCDPISEHNRLYWYRQTLGQGPEFLTYFQNEAQLEKSRLLSDRFSAERPKGSFSTLEIQRTEQGDSAMYLCASSLGWDRVYNEQFFGPGTRLTVL.

This clonotype came up many times. This chain connects TRBV6-5 to TRBJ1-1, with D unclear. Per germline, CDR1 MNHEY and CDR2 SVGAGI. V was clipped by 0 bases and J by 10 bases, with 15 bases between them. This CDR3 comprises 14 residues. CDR3 sequence reads: CASSYSNHQGGAFF. CDR3 sequence (DNA): TGTGCCAGCAGTTACTCGAACCACCAAGGTGGAGCTTTCTTT.

This clonotype has a handful of counts. This chain links TRBV25-1 with TRBJ1-2; D gene uncertain. The germline V gene encodes CDR1 MGHDK and CDR2 SYGVNS. Between the trimmed V and J ends, which lost 4 bases and 2 bases, there was a span of 11 bases. There are 14 residues in the CDR3. In DNA, the CDR3 is TGTGCCAGCAGTGTTGTAGGCGGGAACTATGGCTACACCTTC. This gives the protein CASSVVGGNYGYTF.

This clonotype was detected a few times. The chain recombines TRBV6-1 with TRBJ2-1, with TRBD2 as a possible D gene (6 bases). V shed 7 bases and J shed 0 bases, with 16 bases lying between them. Germline CDR1 is MNHNS and CDR2 is SASEGT. The CDR3 consists of 16 residues. DNA for the CDR3: TGTGCCAGCAAGGGAGGATACCCTAGCTCCTACAATGAGCAGTTCTTC. It codes for CASKGGYPSSYNEQFF.

The J gene is TRBJ1-2, the V gene TRBV7-9, with D possibly matching TRBD1 (5 bases). The length of the CDR3 is 15 residues. The V and J ends lost 2 bases and 7 bases respectively, with 17 bases between them. Looked up from germline, CDR1 is SEHNR and CDR2 is FQNEAQ (reference sequence). As DNA, the CDR3 is TGTGCCAGCAGCTTATCCTCAGGGACCGAAGCTGGCTACACCTTC. It yields the protein CASSLSSGTEAGYTF.

Note on this clonotype: Since a much larger clone is just one base distant, this may be a read error. The chain recombines TRBV28 with TRBJ2-1, with 7 positions matching TRBD2. The DNA end is a closer match to TRBJ2-7, so the J assignment may be wrong. The CDR3 totals 14 residues. CDR1 and CDR2 from the germline V gene are MDHEN and SYDVKM. The CDR3 loop reads CASREAGEGNEQYF. The CDR3 nucleotides read TGTGCCAGCAGAGAGGCGGGAGAAGGGAATGAGCAGTACTTC.

This clonotype was detected many times. V is TRBV6-6 and J is TRBJ2-3; no clear D. This CDR3 has 15 amino acids. CDR1 and CDR2 from the germline V gene are MNHNY and SVGAGI (reference sequence). V was trimmed by 0 bases and J by 2 bases, leaving 9 bases between them. The CDR3 DNA is TGTGCCAGCAGTTACTCGGGTACAACCACAGATACGCAGTATTTT. It yields the protein CASSYSGTTTDTQYF.

This clonotype came up many times. CDR3 amino acids: CASSLYELRASSYTF. CDR3 DNA sequence: TGTGCCAGCAGTTTATACGAGCTGAGGGCCAGCAGCTACACCTTC. The chain combines TRBV28 with TRBJ1-2; no firm D call. The V end lost 1 base, the J end lost 9 bases, and 18 bases lay between the germline ends. The germline V gene encodes CDR1 MDHEN and CDR2 SYDVKM. The CDR3 consists of 15 residues.

This clonotype was found a few times. The V gene is TRBV20-1, the J gene TRBJ2-7; D possibly corresponds to TRBD1 (6 bases). V dropped 0 bases and J dropped 3 bases, with 9 bases sitting between them. The CDR3 totals 13 residues. Germline V lookup: CDR1 DFQATT, CDR2 SNEGSKA (reference sequence). DNA for the CDR3: TGCAGTGCTAGAGAACAGGGACGCTACGAGCAGTACTTC. It codes for CSAREQGRYEQYF.

The genes are TRBV27 and TRBJ2-2; possible D gene TRBD1, 5 bases. The CDR3 loop spans 15 amino acids. The germline V and J ends were trimmed by 6 bases and 1 base, with 12 bases remaining between them. CDR1 MNHEY and CDR2 SMNVEV come from the germline V gene (reference sequence). CDR3 in amino acids: CASSARQLNTGELFF. In nucleotides, the CDR3 is TGTGCCAGCAGCGCCCGACAGTTGAACACCGGGGAGCTGTTTTTT.